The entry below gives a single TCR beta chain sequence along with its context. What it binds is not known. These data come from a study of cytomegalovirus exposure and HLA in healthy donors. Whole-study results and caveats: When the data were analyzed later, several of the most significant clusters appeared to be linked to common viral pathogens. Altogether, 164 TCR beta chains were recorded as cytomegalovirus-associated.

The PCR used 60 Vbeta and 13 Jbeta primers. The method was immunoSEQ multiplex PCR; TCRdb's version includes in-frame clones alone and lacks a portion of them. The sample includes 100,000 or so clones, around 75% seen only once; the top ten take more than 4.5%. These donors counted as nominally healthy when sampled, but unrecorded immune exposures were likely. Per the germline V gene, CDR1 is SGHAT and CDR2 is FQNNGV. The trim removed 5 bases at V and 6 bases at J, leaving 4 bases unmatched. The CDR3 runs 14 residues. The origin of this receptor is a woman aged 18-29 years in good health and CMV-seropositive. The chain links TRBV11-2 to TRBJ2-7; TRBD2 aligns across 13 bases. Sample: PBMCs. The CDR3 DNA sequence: TGTGCCAGCAGCGTTGGGACTAGCGGGACCGAGCAGTACTTC. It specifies CASSVGTSGTEQYF.